The next 25 T cell receptor beta chains were all read from a single sample in a study of vaccination and CD4 T cells after COVID-19. For these TCRs, the target antigens are not known. Cultured CD4+ T cells had their DNA profiled by the Oncomine TCR Beta short-read assay. MiXCR, run by TCRdb on the PCR reads, gives a single entry per CDR3 protein. The sample includes some 23,000 distinct CDR3 sequences, 28% of them seen just once. As for time point: late sampling 161 to 241 days after vaccination in three convalescent patients. The treatment was: roughly 10-day PBMC culture with coronavirus spike peptide pools or control peptides (ViraFEST assay). Sequencing was performed on CD4+ T cells from blood, cultured in vitro, taken about 7 months after SARS-CoV-2 vaccination. These receptors were taken from a human donor who had recovered from COVID-19.

This clonotype was recorded only once. This sequence joins TRBV29-1 and TRBJ2-7, with 7 bases identical to TRBD2. Germline loops: CDR1 SQVTM, CDR2 ANQGSEA. The CDR3 is made up of 16 amino acids. The V gene end was trimmed by 0 bases and the J gene end by 5 bases; junction bases not matched to a gene: 13. CDR3 sequence: CSVEDPWGGSINEQYF. The CDR3 DNA sequence: TGCAGCGTTGAAGATCCTTGGGGCGGGAGTATCAACGAGCAGTACTTC.

J is TRBJ1-1 and V is TRBV5-5; D is perhaps TRBD1 (5 bases). CDR1 is SGHKS and CDR2 is YYEKEE in the germline V gene (reference sequence). The CDR3 is made up of 11 amino acids. Trimming stripped 7 bases from V and 7 bases from J, with 11 bases between. The CDR3 region is CASRAGLEAFF. CDR3 in DNA: TGTGCCAGCCGGGCGGGGCTTGAAGCTTTCTTT.

The chain couples TRBV28 to TRBJ1-1, with D unresolved. CDR3 size: 13 residues. Germline CDR1 is MDHEN and CDR2 is SYDVKM. V was pared by 6 bases and J by 3 bases, with 11 bases between. CDR3 nucleotide sequence: TGTGCCAGCAGCTCCTCTGTCTACACTGAAGCTTTCTTT. This sequence encodes CASSSSVYTEAFF.

The CDR3 reads CASSYSTSGEQFF. DNA for the CDR3: TGTGCCAGCAGTTACTCAACTAGCGGTGAGCAGTTCTTC. The rearrangement links TRBV6-2 or TRBV6-3 to TRBJ2-1, with TRBD2 matching over 8 bases. With V trimmed by 0 bases and J by 9 bases, 1 base remained unmatched. Germline assignment: CDR1 MNHEY and CDR2 SVGEGT. The CDR3 is 13 residues long.

This sequence joins TRBV6-1 and TRBJ2-5; perhaps TRBD2 as D (6 bases). Germline assignment: CDR1 MNHNS and CDR2 SASEGT. CDR3 size: 16 residues. Deletions cut 7 bases from V and 5 bases from J, with 23 bases between. CDR3 DNA: TGTGCCAGCACACCGTCCCCGGGACTGTCGTCGGAGACCCAGTACTTC. Amino acids: CASTPSPGLSSETQYF.

The chain joins TRBV7-2 to TRBJ2-1, with 9 nucleotides matching TRBD2. Per the germline V gene, CDR1 is SGHTA and CDR2 is FQGNSA. V was clipped by 1 base and J by 6 bases; unmatched bases: 7. The CDR3 runs 16 residues. The CDR3 loop reads CASSLVKAGGPNEQFF. Written as DNA, the CDR3 is TGTGCCAGCAGCTTAGTGAAGGCGGGAGGGCCCAATGAGCAGTTCTTC.

This clonotype has only a few counts. The J gene is TRBJ2-3, the V gene TRBV20-1; 12 nucleotides agree with TRBD2. This CDR3 has 14 residues. In germline, CDR1 is DFQATT, CDR2 SNEGSKA (reference sequence). V shed 5 bases, J shed 5 bases, and the junction held 5 bases outside the gene matches. CDR3 nucleotide sequence: TGCAGTGCTCGACTAGCGGGAGATCTAGATACGCAGTATTTT. Translating it yields CSARLAGDLDTQYF.

This clonotype has only a few counts. The chain has TRBV7-6 and TRBJ1-1; 7 nucleotides line up with TRBD1. The germline CDR1 and CDR2 sequences are SGHVS and FNYEAQ. This CDR3 comprises 16 residues. Trimming cost V 0 bases and J 5 bases; bases outside gene matches: 9. The CDR3 protein is CASSLAKSGTATEAFF. The DNA of the CDR3 is TGTGCCAGCAGCTTAGCCAAATCCGGGACAGCTACTGAAGCTTTCTTT.

J is TRBJ1-2 and V is TRBV29-1, with D possibly TRBD1 on 6 matching bases. V lost 7 bases, J lost 5 bases, and 20 bases lay in between. In germline, CDR1 is SQVTM, CDR2 ANQGSEA. CDR3 length equals 14 residues. Written as DNA, the CDR3 is TGCAGCGCCCCCGAGAGGGGGGGCGCTTATGGCTACACCTTC. This encodes CSAPERGGAYGYTF.

This clonotype was detected a few times. The J gene is TRBJ2-7, the V gene TRBV6-1; 7 bases align to TRBD2. The CDR3 loop spans 12 amino acids. Germline V gene lookup returns CDR1 MNHNS and CDR2 SASEGT. V was clipped by 6 bases and J by 3 bases; unmatched bases: 2. The DNA for the CDR3 is TGTGCCAGCAGGGGACTAATCTACGAGCAGTACTTC. As protein: CASRGLIYEQYF.

This chain joins TRBV24-1 and TRBJ2-1; 7 nucleotides line up with TRBD2. After removal of 4 bases from V and 2 bases from J, the junction contained 1 base not matched to a gene. Germline CDR1 reads KGHDR; CDR2 reads SFDVKD. The CDR3 runs 14 residues. The CDR3 DNA sequence: TGTGCCACCAGTGAACGGGGGGCCTACAATGAGCAGTTCTTC. Encoded protein: CATSERGAYNEQFF.

The chain combines TRBV10-3 with TRBJ1-2, with D tentatively TRBD1 (5 bases). V dropped 4 bases and J dropped 4 bases, with 19 bases sitting between them. Germline V gene lookup returns CDR1 ENHRY and CDR2 SYGVKD. The CDR3 extends over 16 amino acids. CDR3 nucleotide sequence: TGTGCCATCAGTGTAAGGGCCGACAGCCCTAGCTATGGCTACACCTTC. It is translated as CAISVRADSPSYGYTF.

This chain links TRBV18 with TRBJ2-3; 9 bases align to TRBD2. With 4 bases clipped from V and 11 bases from J, the junction kept 13 bases outside the gene matches. The germline gives CDR1 KGHSH, CDR2 LQKENI. This CDR3 has 15 amino acids. The CDR3 nucleotides read TGTGCCAGCTCACGCCCTAGCGGGACGTACGAGGGGCAGTATTTT. It yields the protein CASSRPSGTYEGQYF.

Here the CDR3 DNA reads TGTGCCAGCAGCTCGGACAGGGGTTGGGGAGAGACCCAGTACTTC. It is translated as CASSSDRGWGETQYF. The chain carries TRBV7-9 and TRBJ2-5, with 9 nucleotides matching TRBD1. After removal of 4 bases from V and 4 bases from J, the junction contained 7 bases not matched to a gene. Looked up from germline, CDR1 is SEHNR and CDR2 is FQNEAQ (reference sequence). The CDR3 spans 15 residues.

This clonotype was counted a few times. The chain uses TRBV4-3 and TRBJ1-2; 9 nucleotides line up with TRBD1. The junction had 10 bases not matched to a gene; V was cut back by 0 bases and J by 5 bases. The CDR3 runs to 17 residues. Germline CDR1 LGHNA, CDR2 YSLEER. In DNA form, the CDR3 reads TGCGCCAGCAGCCAAGATGGGGTTCGGACAGGGGATTATGGCTACACCTTC. Translated: CASSQDGVRTGDYGYTF.

The chain recombines TRBV7-9 with TRBJ2-7; TRBD1 aligns across 10 bases. The junction had 1 base not matched to a gene; V was cut back by 1 base and J by 1 base. Looked up from germline, CDR1 is SEHNR and CDR2 is FQNEAQ (reference sequence). The CDR3 is 15 amino acids. The CDR3 here is CASSLEGQGSYEQYF. Written as DNA, the CDR3 is TGTGCCAGCAGCTTAGAGGGACAGGGGTCCTACGAGCAGTACTTC.

The rearrangement links TRBV6-2 or TRBV6-3 to TRBJ1-1; D may be TRBD1 (5 bases). V dropped 4 bases and J dropped 4 bases, with 10 bases sitting between them. The CDR3 has 13 amino acids. CDR1 and CDR2 (germline): MNHEY, SVGEGT. The CDR3 region is CASSFRTFTEAFF. CDR3 sequence (DNA): TGTGCCAGCAGTTTCCGGACATTCACTGAAGCTTTCTTT.

V usage is TRBV5-6 and J usage is TRBJ2-3, with TRBD2 identical over 8 bases. Germline V gives CDR1 SGHDT, CDR2 YYEEEE. J lost 9 bases, V lost 0 bases, and 15 bases had no gene match. The CDR3 sequence is 17 residues long. CDR3 protein: CASSLVMGLVPYFTQYF. The CDR3 DNA reads as TGTGCCAGCAGCTTGGTGATGGGACTAGTCCCTTATTTCACGCAGTATTTT. The full variable domain, its missing parts supplied by reference TRBV5-6 and TRBJ2-3, is DAGVTQSPTHLIKTRGQQVTLRCSPKSGHDTVSWYQQALGQGPQFIFQYYEEEERQRGNFPDRFSGHQFPNYSSELNVNALLLGDSALYLCASSLVMGLVPYFTQYFGPGTRLTVL.

This clonotype was seen repeatedly, ten times or more. J is TRBJ2-5 and V is TRBV20-1; 7 bases line up with TRBD1. With 1 base clipped from V and 2 bases from J, the junction kept 1 base outside the gene matches. Germline CDR1 reads DFQATT; CDR2 reads SNEGSKA (reference sequence). The CDR3 has 13 residues. For the CDR3, the DNA is TGCAGTGCTAGAGGGGGACAGCAAGAGACCCAGTACTTC. Translation: CSARGGQQETQYF.

Concerning this clonotype: The junction and the germline gene differ at one end; a read error may be behind it. CDR3 in DNA: TGTGCCGGGGGGGGGCTCCTAAAGGTCTTC. Translated, it gives CAGGGLLKVF. The chain employs TRBV24-1 and TRBJ2-7, with D possibly being TRBD2 (7 bases). Germline lookup yields CDR1 KGHDR and CDR2 SFDVKD. CDR3 length equals 10 residues.

This clonotype has just a few counts. The J gene is TRBJ2-2, the V gene TRBV7-8, with 11 nucleotides matching TRBD2. Germline CDR1 is SGHVS and CDR2 is FQNEAQ. The junction had 2 bases not matched to a gene; V was cut back by 6 bases and J by 5 bases. CDR3 length: 14 residues. The CDR3 DNA reads TGTGCCAGCAGTAGACTAGCGGGGACCGGGGAGCTGTTTTTT. Encoded protein: CASSRLAGTGELFF. Together with reference TRBV7-8 and TRBJ2-2, the CDR3 gives the full variable domain: GAGVSQSPRYKVAKRGQDVALRCDPISGHVSLFWYQQALGQGPEFLTYFQNEAQLDKSGLPSDRFFAERPEGSVSTLKIQRTQQEDSAVYLCASSRLAGTGELFFGEGSRLTVL.

The chain joins TRBV20-1 to TRBJ2-7; TRBD1 or TRBD2 may be the D gene (5 bases each). The CDR3 is made up of 12 amino acids. V dropped 7 bases and J dropped 1 base, with 11 bases sitting between them. Germline CDR1 and CDR2: DFQATT and SNEGSKA (reference sequence). The CDR3 DNA follows: TGCAGTGGGGGGATCATGTCCTACGAGCAGTACTTC. Residues: CSGGIMSYEQYF.

This sequence joins TRBV20-1 and TRBJ2-3; possibly TRBD2 for D (6 bases). The CDR3 loop spans 14 amino acids. The germline gives CDR1 DFQATT, CDR2 SNEGSKA (reference sequence). V gave up 6 bases and J gave up 2 bases, with 15 bases separating them. The CDR3, as DNA: TGCAGTGCCCACTCAGGGCGGGACACAGATACGCAGTATTTT. This encodes CSAHSGRDTDTQYF.

The chain carries TRBV20-1 and TRBJ2-1; no reliable D call. The CDR3 spans 11 residues. Germline CDR1 reads DFQATT; CDR2 reads SNEGSKA (reference sequence). The V end lost 3 bases, the J end lost 9 bases, and 9 bases lay between the germline ends. CDR3 amino acids: CSASPEVEQFF. CDR3 DNA: TGCAGTGCTAGTCCCGAGGTTGAGCAGTTCTTC.

V is TRBV10-3 and J is TRBJ1-5; unclear D gene. CDR3 size: 14 residues. Deletions cut 7 bases from V and 0 bases from J, with 10 bases between. CDR1 ENHRY and CDR2 SYGVKD come from the germline V gene. CDR3 sequence reads: CAITADNSNQPQHF. The DNA for the CDR3 is TGTGCCATCACTGCGGATAATAGCAATCAGCCCCAGCATTTT.